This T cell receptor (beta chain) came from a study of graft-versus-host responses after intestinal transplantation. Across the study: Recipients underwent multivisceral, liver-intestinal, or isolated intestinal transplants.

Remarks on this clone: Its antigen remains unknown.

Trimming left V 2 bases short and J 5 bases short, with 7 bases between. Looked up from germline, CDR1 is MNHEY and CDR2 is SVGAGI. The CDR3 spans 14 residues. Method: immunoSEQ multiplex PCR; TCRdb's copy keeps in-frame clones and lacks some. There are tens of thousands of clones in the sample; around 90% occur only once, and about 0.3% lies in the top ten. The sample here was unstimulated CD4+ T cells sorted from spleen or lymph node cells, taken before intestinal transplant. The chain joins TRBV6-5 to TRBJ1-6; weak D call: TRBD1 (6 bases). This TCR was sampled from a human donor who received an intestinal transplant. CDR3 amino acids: CASSYGQNNSPLHF. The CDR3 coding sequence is TGTGCCAGCAGTTACGGACAGAATAATTCACCCCTCCACTTT.